This TCR beta chain was captured in a study of T cells expressing NK-cell markers. TCRdb re-analyzed the 5' RACE reads; it lists each CDR3 protein once, without DNA. This specimen shows 550,000 or so distinct CDR3 sequences; the ten leading clones hold 3.5% to 4.5%. Sequenced material: blood T cells: a sorted CD56 or NKG2C T cell subset, CD4+ or CD8+ T cells, or bulk PBMC T cells (not recorded which). The clonotype comes from a man aged 18 to 29 in good health.

The CDR3 sequence is CATSDLSGVQETQYF. The chain combines TRBV24-1 with TRBJ2-5; no DNA is available, so the TRBD2 call from TCRdb remains unchecked. The CDR3 consists of 15 residues. Germline CDR1 is KGHDR and CDR2 is SFDVKD.